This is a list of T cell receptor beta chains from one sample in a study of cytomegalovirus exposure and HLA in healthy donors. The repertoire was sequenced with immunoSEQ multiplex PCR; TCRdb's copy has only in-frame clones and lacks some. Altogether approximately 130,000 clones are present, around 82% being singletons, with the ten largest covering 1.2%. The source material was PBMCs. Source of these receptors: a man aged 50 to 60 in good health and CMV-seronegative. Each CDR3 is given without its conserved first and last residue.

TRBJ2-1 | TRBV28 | ASSPGIAGGQNEQF
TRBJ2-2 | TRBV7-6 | ASRTGNTGELF
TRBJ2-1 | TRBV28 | ASSILGGFEQF
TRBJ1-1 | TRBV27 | ARVPGQGAEGTEAF
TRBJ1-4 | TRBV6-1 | ASSGQGVGEKLF
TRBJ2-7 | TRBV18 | ASSPNALAGGYEQY
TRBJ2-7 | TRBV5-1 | ASSSGGTTSSYEQY
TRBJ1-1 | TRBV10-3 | AISDGQGFTEAF
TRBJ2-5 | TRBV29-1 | SVKGEGTSGRRETQY
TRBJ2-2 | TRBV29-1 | SVVLGQRYTGELF
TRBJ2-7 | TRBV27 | ASSTGWGGYEQY
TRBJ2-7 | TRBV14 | ASSQVGTSPYEQY
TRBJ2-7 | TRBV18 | ASSPEQGAYEQY
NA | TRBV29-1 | SVEGREGDEQY
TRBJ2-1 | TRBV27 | ASGERDEQF
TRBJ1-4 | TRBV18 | ASSPAGTNEKLF
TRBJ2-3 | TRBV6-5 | ASRDPGDTDTQY
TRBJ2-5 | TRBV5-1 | ASSLEGGLVETQY
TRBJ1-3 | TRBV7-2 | ASSLGGTGTGNTIY
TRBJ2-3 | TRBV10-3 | AISEVGLGTDTQY
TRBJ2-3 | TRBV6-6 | ASSVTDTQY
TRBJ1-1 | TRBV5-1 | ASSLNQGANTEAF
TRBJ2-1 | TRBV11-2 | ASSLRSDRSYNEQF
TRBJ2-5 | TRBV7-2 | ASSFNAGGQETQY
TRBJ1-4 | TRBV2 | ASSEEAEGRLF
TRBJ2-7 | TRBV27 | ASSLASGLSYEQY
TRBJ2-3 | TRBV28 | ASSPVGRGTDTQY
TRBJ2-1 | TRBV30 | AWNPRLAGVSRYYNEQF
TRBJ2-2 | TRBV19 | ASSIRAGRVVTGELF
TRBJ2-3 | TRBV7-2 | ASSPVQTSAQY
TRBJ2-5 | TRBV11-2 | ASSFQQGRQETQY
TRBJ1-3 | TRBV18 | ASSPIEGGSGNTIY
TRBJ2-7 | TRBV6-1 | ASSADGTSVAYEQY
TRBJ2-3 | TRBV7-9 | ASSLGGLASTDTQY
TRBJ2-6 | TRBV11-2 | ASRGLTSGANVLT
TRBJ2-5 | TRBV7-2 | ASSLTVQETQY
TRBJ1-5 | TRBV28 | ASFRSSGGPNQPQH
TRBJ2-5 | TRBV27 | ASSSRGGGSQETQY
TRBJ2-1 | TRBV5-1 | ASSRQGGVYNEQF
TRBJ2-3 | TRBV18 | ASSPYKDTQY